Reported below is one TCR beta chain. This clonotype was found many times. It has no known antigen specificity. Base qualities are missing; no much larger clone stands one base away. These data come from a study of molecular identifiers for immune sequencing clone quantification (dated by TCRdb to the late 2010s). About the investigation overall: For a replicate experiment, the RNA from either around 20,000 or 100,000 naive CD8 T cells was divided into five aliquots, and four of those aliquots went on to sequencing. This methods study used CD8 T cells to benchmark TCR RNA copy counting and molecular-identifier clustering-based TCR repertoire sequencing (MIDCIRS).

On the study overall, not on this receptor specifically: In CMV-specific effector cells, clones with more than 20 RNA copies accounted for over 98% of molecules, whereas in naive cells such clones accounted for under 1%. Even against a background of roughly 1 million naive CD8 T cells, spiked-in Jurkat TCR RNA amounting to a single cell's worth was reported to be detectable. Identical TCR molecules sharing a barcode could cause highly expanded clone sizes to be underestimated. Without barcode sub-clustering, chimeric consensus sequences inflated TCR diversity; chimeras reached as high as 47%. Modeling gave approximately 3 recovered TCR RNA copies per cell versus roughly 10 by digital PCR, implying roughly 29% capture efficiency. The naive libraries included spiked-in Jurkat TCR RNA (approximately ten copies' worth), and this RNA is not part of the donor repertoire.

Libraries of naive CD8 T cells were built from approximately 20,000 to 1,000,000 sorted cells, with 10%, 30% or 50% of the purified RNA used. Naive CD8 T cells were FACS-sorted as CD8+CD4-CCR7+CD45RA+ on a BD FACSAria II into RLT Plus buffer. Nine to eleven TCR copies' worth of Jurkat RNA were spiked into roughly 19,000-1,000,000 naive CD8 T cell samples to test detection sensitivity. Enrichment of CD8 T cells was done with RosetteSep CD8+ T Cell Enrichment Cocktail plus Ficoll-Paque, and ACK red cell lysis came afterward. For CDR1 and CDR2, the germline V gene (reference sequence) lists PRHDT and FYEKMQ. Deletion took 2 bases off V and 6 bases off J, with a span of 13 bases between the germline ends. Measured from the cysteine to the phenylalanine, the CDR3 is 15 residues long. Of all the DNA, just the CDR3 is kept, 45 bases in frame from base 1. Libraries were constructed by PCR. The sequencing machine was a NextSeq 500. Bulk TCR libraries were made following a previously described method, with the TCR primers given in Table S5. Total RNA was purified with the Qiagen AllPrep DNA/RNA kit. Before analysis, reads from multiple sequencing runs of one library were combined. Turning to the authors' computational methods: Reads were retained only if their TCR constant sequence matched exactly, and those retained reads were trimmed to 150 nt and grouped according to their 12-nt molecular barcodes. Reads within each barcode group were sub-clustered using a 15% Levenshtein threshold, and quality-weighted consensus sequences were constructed for each RNA molecule. Non-functional sequences were filtered out, along with any lower-count sequence sitting one edit away from another sequence. Barcode sub-clusters with fewer than 20% of the maximum read count were removed, based on fitting two negative binomial distributions. Clones were called with MiXCR by TCRdb after fastp trimmed the public reads at Q25, and only in-frame beta chains were retained. Each CDR3 protein appears once, grouped with its most common genes and DNA. TCRdb's processing, not the authors', yielded these V and J calls. Here the sample has roughly 300,000 distinct CDR3 sequences; 24% occur a single time. Together, the top ten hold about 0.7% of the sample.

The sample taken for sequencing was naive CD8+ T cells from blood, with Jurkat cell RNA spiked in. Sample cell subset or site, as interpreted from the label and publication: FACS-sorted CD8+CD4-CCR7+CD45RA+ naive T cells. The chain uses TRBV13 and TRBJ2-2; the D gene lacks a confident call. This receptor was identified in a human donor in good health. Some libraries in this study had Jurkat cell RNA spiked in. The CDR3 amino acid sequence is: CASSLTSVGSGELFF. The DNA sequence is TGTGCCAGCAGCTTAACATCCGTCGGGTCCGGGGAGCTGTTTTTT.